The next 6 T cell receptor beta chains were all read from a single sample in a study of T cell repertoires in cytomegalovirus infection. TCRdb itself ran the reads through MiXCR, one entry per CDR3 protein. The sample holds approximately 600,000 distinct CDR3 sequences, around 40% seen once. No antigen has been identified for these receptors. Specimen: cultured PBMCs, collected from culture after CMV antigen stimulation. These receptors all come from a human donor in good health (CMV status not recorded). Some clones in this sample may be carry-over from other donors' samples.

The chain combines TRBV5-1 with TRBJ2-3; 7 nucleotides align to TRBD1. This CDR3 region has 16 residues. Germline V lookup: CDR1 SGHRS, CDR2 YFSETQ. Trimming cost V 0 bases and J 5 bases; bases outside gene matches: 9. CDR3 nucleotide sequence: TGCGCCAGCAGCTTGGAAGGCCCCCACAGGGGAGATACGCAGTATTTT. The encoded protein is CASSLEGPHRGDTQYF. The variable domain in full, completed from reference TRBV5-1 and TRBJ2-3, reads KAGVTQTPRYLIKTRGQQVTLSCSPISGHRSVSWYQQTPGQGLQFLFEYFSETQRNKGNFPGRFSGRQFSNSRSEMNVSTLELGDSALYLCASSLEGPHRGDTQYFGPGTRLTVL.

The chain employs TRBV7-9 and TRBJ1-4, with 7 bases fitting TRBD1. The CDR3 totals 13 residues. The germline CDR1 and CDR2 sequences are SEHNR and FQNEAQ (reference sequence). J lost 13 bases, V lost 5 bases, and 10 bases had no gene match. Here the CDR3 reads CASSAQDQGGLFF. The CDR3 nucleotides are TGTGCCAGCAGCGCTCAGGACCAGGGGGGACTGTTTTTT.

The table lists this clonotype with a few counts. In DNA, the CDR3 is TGTGCCAGCAGCCCTTATGGAGCCAACTACGAGCAGTACTTC. It encodes CASSPYGANYEQYF. The chain recombines TRBV12-3 or TRBV12-4 with TRBJ2-7, with no clear D. The V gene lost 6 bases and the J gene lost 3 bases, with 15 bases spanning the gap. The CDR3 extends over 14 amino acids.

The genes are TRBV11-3 and TRBJ2-1, with TRBD2 matching over 8 bases. CDR3 length: 16 amino acids. Unmatched junction bases numbered 7, after V lost 6 bases and J lost 0 bases. Per the germline V gene, CDR1 is SGHNT and CDR2 is YENEEA. In DNA, the CDR3 is TGTGCCAGCAGTCCCGGGGGGGCCGTCTCCTACAATGAGCAGTTCTTC. This gives the protein CASSPGGAVSYNEQFF.

The V gene is TRBV7-6, the J gene TRBJ1-6; 9 positions agree with TRBD1. V lost 1 base and J lost 7; bases outside the gene matches: 2. The CDR3 length is 15 residues. Germline V lookup: CDR1 SGHVS, CDR2 FNYEAQ. In DNA, the CDR3 is TGTGCCAGCAGCTTAGGGACAGGGGAAAATTCACCCCTCCACTTT. It codes for CASSLGTGENSPLHF.

The chain has TRBV6-1 and TRBJ1-5; no clear D. The CDR3 loop spans 19 amino acids. Germline CDR1 MNHNS, CDR2 SASEGT. The V and J ends lost 2 bases and 5 bases respectively, with 25 bases between them. The CDR3 loop reads CASSEWRTAMDKEDQPQHF. DNA for the CDR3: TGTGCCAGCAGTGAATGGAGGACGGCTATGGATAAGGAAGATCAGCCCCAGCATTTT.